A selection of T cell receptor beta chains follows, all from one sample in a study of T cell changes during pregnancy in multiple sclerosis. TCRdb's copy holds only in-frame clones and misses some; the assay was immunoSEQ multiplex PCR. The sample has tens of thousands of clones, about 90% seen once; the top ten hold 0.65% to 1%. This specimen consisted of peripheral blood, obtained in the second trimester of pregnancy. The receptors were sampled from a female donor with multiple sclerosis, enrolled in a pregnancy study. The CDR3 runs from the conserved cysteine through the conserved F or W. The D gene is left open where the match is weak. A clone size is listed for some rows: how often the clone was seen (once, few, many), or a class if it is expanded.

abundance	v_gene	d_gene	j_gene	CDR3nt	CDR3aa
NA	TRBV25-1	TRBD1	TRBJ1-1	TGTGCCAGCAGTCGATTCACGGGACAGGGGATCATGAACACTGAAGCTTTCTTT	CASSRFTGQGIMNTEAFF
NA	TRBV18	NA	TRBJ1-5	TGTGCCAGCTCACCGTTGGATAGGGGATGGGATCAGCCCCAGCATTTT	CASSPLDRGWDQPQHF
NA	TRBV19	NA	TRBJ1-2	TGTGCCAGTACCAATAGCGCCAGTATTAACTATGGCTACACCTTC	CASTNSASINYGYTF
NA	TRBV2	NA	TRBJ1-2	TGTGCCAGCACTCCGGAAAGGGGACACTGGTTAGATGGCTACACCTTC	CASTPERGHWLDGYTF
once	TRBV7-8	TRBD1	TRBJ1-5	TGTGCCAGCAGCACGTCTTTAACAGGGGGAGGCAGCAATCAGCCCCAGCATTTT	CASSTSLTGGGSNQPQHF
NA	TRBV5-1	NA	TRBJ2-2	TGCGCCAGCAGCTTGGCCCTGGGCGCTACCGGGGAGCTGTTTTTT	CASSLALGATGELFF
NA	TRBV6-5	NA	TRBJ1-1	TGTGCCAGCAGTTATCCCTCCGGGACAGAAGCTTTCTTT	CASSYPSGTEAFF
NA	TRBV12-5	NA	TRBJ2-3	TGTGCTAGTGGTTCCGAGGCGGGTACGCAGTATTTT	CASGSEAGTQYF
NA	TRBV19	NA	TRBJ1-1	TGTGCCAGTAGTATAGGAGGGTTTGAAGCTTTCTTT	CASSIGGFEAFF
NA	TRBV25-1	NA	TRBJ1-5	TGTGCCAGCAGCCCTGGGGGGGGAGCCAGCAATCAGCCCCAGCATTTT	CASSPGGGASNQPQHF
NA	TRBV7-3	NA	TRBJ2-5	TGTGCCAGCAGCCGCAGGGCTGCTAGGCAAGAGACCCAGTACTTC	CASSRRAARQETQYF
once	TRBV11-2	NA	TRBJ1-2	TGTGCCAGCAGCTTACAAACAGGGCTTTATGCCTTTAACTATGGCTACACCTTC	CASSLQTGLYAFNYGYTF
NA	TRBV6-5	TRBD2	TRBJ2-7	TGTGCCACTTTTGCGGGGGGCCTACCCTACGAGCAGTACTTC	CATFAGGLPYEQYF
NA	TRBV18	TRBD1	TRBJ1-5	TGTGCCAGCTCATTTACAGGGGGCAATCAGCCCCAGCATTTT	CASSFTGGNQPQHF
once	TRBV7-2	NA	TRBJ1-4	TGTGCCAGCAGTAGAGGCGGCCAGGGTAATGAAAAACTGTTTTTT	CASSRGGQGNEKLFF
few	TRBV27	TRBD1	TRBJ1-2	TGTGCCAGCAGTTTCGGACAGGGGGCCTATGGCTACACCTTC	CASSFGQGAYGYTF
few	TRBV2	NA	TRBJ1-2	TGTGCCAGCAGCCCCCAATATGGCTACACCTTC	CASSPQYGYTF
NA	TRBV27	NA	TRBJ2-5	TGTGCCAGCAGTCAATGGACAGCGTACCAAGAGACCCAGTACTTC	CASSQWTAYQETQYF
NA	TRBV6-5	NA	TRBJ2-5	TGTGCCAGCAGGGGGAGGACTCCCCTTGGGACCCAGTACTTC	CASRGRTPLGTQYF
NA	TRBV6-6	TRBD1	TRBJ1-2	TGTGCCAGCATCTCAGGACAGGGTGGAGCCTTCGAGGGCTACACCTTC	CASISGQGGAFEGYTF
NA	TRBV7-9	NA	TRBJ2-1	TGTGCGGGGGGGGCGGGGCACTCCTACAATGAGCAGTTCTTC	CAGGAGHSYNEQFF
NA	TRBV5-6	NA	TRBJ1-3	TGTGCCAGCAGCCTGACAGGCTCTGGAAACACCATATATTTT	CASSLTGSGNTIYF
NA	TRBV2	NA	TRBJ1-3	TGTGCCAGCAGTGAATTGGGAGGTAATGGAAACACCATATATTTT	CASSELGGNGNTIYF
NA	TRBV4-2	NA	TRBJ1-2	TGTGCCAGCAGCCAAGAACGAGTGGACTATGGCTACACCTTC	CASSQERVDYGYTF
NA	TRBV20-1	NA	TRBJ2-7	TGCAGTGCCTCAGCCTACGAGCAGTACTTC	CSASAYEQYF
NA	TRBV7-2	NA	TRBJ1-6	TGTGCCAGCAGCCTGTCGAATTCACCCCTCCACTTT	CASSLSNSPLHF
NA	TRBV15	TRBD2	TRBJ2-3	TGTGCCACCAGCCGGGGACTAGCGGCGGGCACAGATACGCAGTATTTT	CATSRGLAAGTDTQYF
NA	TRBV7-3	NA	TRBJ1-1	TGTGCCAGCAGCTTAGAGGGACTCAACACTGAAGCTTTCTTT	CASSLEGLNTEAFF
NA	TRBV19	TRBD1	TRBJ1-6	TGTGCCAGCCGGACAGGGGGCTATTCACCCCTCCACTTT	CASRTGGYSPLHF
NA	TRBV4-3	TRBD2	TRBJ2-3	TGCGCCAGCAGCCAAGATATAGCGGGGGTGGCGGATACGCAGTATTTT	CASSQDIAGVADTQYF
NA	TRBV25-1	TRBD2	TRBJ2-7	TGTGCCAGCAGTGTAGCGGGGGGCCTATCCTACGAGCAGTACTTC	CASSVAGGLSYEQYF
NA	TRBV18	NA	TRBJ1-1	TGTGCCAGCTCACCCACTCTGAACACTGAAGCTTTCTTT	CASSPTLNTEAFF
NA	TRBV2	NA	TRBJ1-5	TGTGCCAGCACCTACAGGGAAGGCAATCAGCCCCAGCATTTT	CASTYREGNQPQHF
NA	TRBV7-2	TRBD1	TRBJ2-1	TGTGCCAGCAGCTTAGAGGTTCTAGGGGGCCCTTACAATGAGCAGTTCTTC	CASSLEVLGGPYNEQFF
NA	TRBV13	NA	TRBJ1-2	TGTGCCAGCAGCTTAGGCCGCGGGTTGGGAAACTATGGCTACACCTTC	CASSLGRGLGNYGYTF
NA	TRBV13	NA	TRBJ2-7	TGTGCCAGCAGCTACGGGCGGGGCGAGCAGTACTTC	CASSYGRGEQYF
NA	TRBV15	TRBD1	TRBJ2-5	TGTGCTATCGACAGGGAAGAGACCCAGTACTTC	CAIDREETQYF
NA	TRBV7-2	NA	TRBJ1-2	TGTGCCAGCAGCGTGGACATAAACTATGGCTACACCTTC	CASSVDINYGYTF
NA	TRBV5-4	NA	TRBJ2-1	TGTGCCAGCAGCTTGGGGGGCCCCTACAATGAGCAGTTCTTC	CASSLGGPYNEQFF
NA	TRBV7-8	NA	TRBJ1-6	TGTGCCAGCAGCTTAGCGGAAAGGAGGAATTCACCCCTCCACTTT	CASSLAERRNSPLHF
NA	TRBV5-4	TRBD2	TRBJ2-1	TGTGCCAGCAGCTTGCGGGGGGCCTACAATGAGCAGTTCTTC	CASSLRGAYNEQFF
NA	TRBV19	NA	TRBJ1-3	TGTGCCAGTAGTATCTCCTCCACCTATGGAAACACCATATATTTT	CASSISSTYGNTIYF
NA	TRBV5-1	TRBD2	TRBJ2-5	TGCGCCAGCAGCTTGGAGGCGGGGGGGCCGGGAAGAGAGACCCAGTACTTC	CASSLEAGGPGRETQYF
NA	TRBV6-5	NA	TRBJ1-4	TGTGCCAGCAGTTCCAGAGGCCCCAGTGCAGAAAAACTGTTTTTT	CASSSRGPSAEKLFF
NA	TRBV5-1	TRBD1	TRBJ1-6	TGCGCCAGCAGCTCACTGGGGGGACAGGGGTTGTCACCCCTCCACTTT	CASSSLGGQGLSPLHF
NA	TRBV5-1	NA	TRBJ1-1	TGCGCCAGCAGCTCGCAACGGGTTGGCGCTGAAGCTTTCTTT	CASSSQRVGAEAFF
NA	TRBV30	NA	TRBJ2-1	TGTGCCTGGAGTCCTACTGACATTGAGCAGTTCTTC	CAWSPTDIEQFF
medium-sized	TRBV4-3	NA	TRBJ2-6	TGCGCCAGCAGCCAAGATGACAGCTCTGGGGCCAACGTCCTGACTTTC	CASSQDDSSGANVLTF
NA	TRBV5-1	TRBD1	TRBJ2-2	TGCGCCAGCAGCTTGGGGGACAGGACGGCTAGAGATACCGGGGAGCTGTTTTTT	CASSLGDRTARDTGELFF
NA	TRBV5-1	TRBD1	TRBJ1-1	TGCGCCAGCAGCTCCCGGACAGGGGCAACGAACACTGAAGCTTTCTTT	CASSSRTGATNTEAFF
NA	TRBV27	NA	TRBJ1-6	TGTGCCAGCAGTTTCTTACAGGTAGCGGATAATTCACCCCTCCACTTT	CASSFLQVADNSPLHF
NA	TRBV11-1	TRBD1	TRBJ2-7	TGTGCCAGCAGCCCCCTCGACAGGGTGAGCTACGAGCAGTACTTC	CASSPLDRVSYEQYF
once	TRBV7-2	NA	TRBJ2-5	TGTGCCAGCAGCATTCTCTCTAGCAGTACCCAGTACTTC	CASSILSSSTQYF
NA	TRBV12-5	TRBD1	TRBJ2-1	TGTGCTAGTGGTTTGACAGGGGACAAGAGCAATGAGCAGTTCTTC	CASGLTGDKSNEQFF